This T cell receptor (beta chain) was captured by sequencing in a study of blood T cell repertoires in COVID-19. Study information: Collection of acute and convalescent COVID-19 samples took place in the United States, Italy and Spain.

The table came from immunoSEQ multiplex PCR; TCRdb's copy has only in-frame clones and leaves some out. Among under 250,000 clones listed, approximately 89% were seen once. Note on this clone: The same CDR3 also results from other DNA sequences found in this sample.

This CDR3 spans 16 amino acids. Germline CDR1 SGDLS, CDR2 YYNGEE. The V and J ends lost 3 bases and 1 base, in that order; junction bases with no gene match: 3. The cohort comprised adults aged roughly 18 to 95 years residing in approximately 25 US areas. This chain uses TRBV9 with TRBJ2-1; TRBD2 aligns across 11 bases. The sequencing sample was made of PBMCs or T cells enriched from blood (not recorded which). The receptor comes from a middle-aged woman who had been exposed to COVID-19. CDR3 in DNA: TGTGCCAGCAGCGGATTAGCGGGGGGGTCCTACAATGAGCAGTTCTTC. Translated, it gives CASSGLAGGSYNEQFF.